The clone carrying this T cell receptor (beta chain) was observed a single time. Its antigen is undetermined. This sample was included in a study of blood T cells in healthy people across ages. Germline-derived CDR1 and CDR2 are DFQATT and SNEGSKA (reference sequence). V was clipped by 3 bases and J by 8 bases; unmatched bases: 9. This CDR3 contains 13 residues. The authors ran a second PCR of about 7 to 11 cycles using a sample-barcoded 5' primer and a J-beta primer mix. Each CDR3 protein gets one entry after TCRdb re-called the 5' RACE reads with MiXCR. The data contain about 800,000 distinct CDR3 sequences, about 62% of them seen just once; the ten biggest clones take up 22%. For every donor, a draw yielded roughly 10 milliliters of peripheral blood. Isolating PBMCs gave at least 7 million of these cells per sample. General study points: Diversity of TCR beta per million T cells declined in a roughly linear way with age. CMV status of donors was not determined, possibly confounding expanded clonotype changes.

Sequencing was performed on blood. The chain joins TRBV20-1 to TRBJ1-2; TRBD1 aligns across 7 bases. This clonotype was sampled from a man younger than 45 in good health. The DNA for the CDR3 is TGCAGTGCTAGGTTCCGGGACAGATGGGGCTACACCTTC. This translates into CSARFRDRWGYTF.